The rows below give T cell receptor beta chains drawn from one sample of a study of blood T cell repertoires in COVID-19. Some clones are missing from TCRdb's copy, which holds only in-frame ones; the method was immunoSEQ multiplex PCR. The data contain approximately 72,000 clones, under 90% of them singletons. Sequenced material: peripheral blood. The receptors shown here come from a man aged 55 to 70 with acute or convalescent COVID-19. Each CDR3 is given with its conserved first and last residue. D genes are given only for firm matches. Clone size is shown for a subset of rows, as once, few, many or a class of expanded clone.

once	TRBV10-3	TRBJ2-7	TRBD1	TGTGCCATCAGTGAATCGGGACAGGCTTTCTACGAGCAGTACTTC	CAISESGQAFYEQYF
.	TRBV6-1	TRBJ2-7	.	TGTGCCAGCAGTTTACGGGGGTCCTACGAGCAGTACTTC	CASSLRGSYEQYF
.	TRBV19	TRBJ2-5	.	TGTGCCAGTAGTGATCGAGGGGGGGCCGGTGAGACCCAGTACTTC	CASSDRGGAGETQYF
.	TRBV4-1	TRBJ2-7	.	TGCGCCAGCAGCCAAGTAACAGTCCCCTCTTCCGAGCAGTACTTC	CASSQVTVPSSEQYF
few	TRBV19	TRBJ2-4	TRBD1	TGTGCCAGTAGGGGGTGGGACAGCCAAAACATTCAGTACTTC	CASRGWDSQNIQYF
.	TRBV4-2	TRBJ1-2	TRBD1	TGTGCCAGCAGCCAACCCCGGGACAGATCCTATGGCTACACCTTC	CASSQPRDRSYGYTF
.	TRBV5-1	TRBJ1-2	TRBD1	TGCGCCAGCAGCTCCTACCCGGGACAGGGAGGTGATGGCTACACCTTC	CASSSYPGQGGDGYTF
.	TRBV2	TRBJ1-2	.	TGTGCCAGCAGTGAGTCGGCAGGGGAGCACGGCGGCTACACCTTC	CASSESAGEHGGYTF
.	TRBV5-6	TRBJ1-5	.	TGTGCCAGCAGCTTGGTCTCAGCAGGGGACGATCAGCCCCAGCATTTT	CASSLVSAGDDQPQHF
.	TRBV30	TRBJ1-1	.	TGTGCCTGGAGTGTTCGGGAGAACACTGAAGCTTTCTTT	CAWSVRENTEAFF
.	TRBV11-2	TRBJ2-2	.	TGTGCCAGCAGCTTTTTACAGCCCACCGGGGAGCTGTTTTTT	CASSFLQPTGELFF
few	TRBV3-1/TRBV3-2	TRBJ2-1	.	TGTGCCAGCAGTAGGGGAGGGCAGGGGGCTCCTACCTACAATGAGCAGTTCTTC	CASSRGGQGAPTYNEQFF
.	TRBV19	TRBJ2-1	TRBD1	TGTGCCAGTAGGGGGGGACAGGCTTACTACAATGAGCAGTTCTTC	CASRGGQAYYNEQFF
few	TRBV3-1/TRBV3-2	TRBJ1-3	.	TGTGCCAGCAGCCTTCTGAGCTCTGGAAACACCATATATTTT	CASSLLSSGNTIYF
.	TRBV3-1/TRBV3-2	TRBJ2-7	TRBD1	TGTGCCAGCAGCCTTACAGGGGCTGAGGGCGAGCAGTACTTC	CASSLTGAEGEQYF
.	TRBV7-9	TRBJ2-5	TRBD1	TGTGCCAGCTTCCGGGACAGGGGTGGCCAAGAGACCCAGTACTTC	CASFRDRGGQETQYF
.	TRBV18	TRBJ1-4	.	TGTGCCAGCTCACCCGGACAGACAGAATATGAAAAACTGTTTTTT	CASSPGQTEYEKLFF
.	TRBV5-1	TRBJ2-1	TRBD2	TGCGCCAGCAGCTCCGCCCAAGCTCTAGCGGGTGAGCAGTTCTTC	CASSSAQALAGEQFF
.	TRBV18	TRBJ2-7	TRBD1	TGTGCCAGCTCACCGCTTGGGACAGACAAAAGAAACGAGCAGTACTTC	CASSPLGTDKRNEQYF
.	TRBV6-5	TRBJ1-6	TRBD1	TGTGCCAGCACCACCGGACAGGGTAATAATTCACCCCTCCACTTT	CASTTGQGNNSPLHF
once	TRBV10-2	TRBJ2-5	.	TGCGTCCGACGGCGGGTCCGACTTGGGGAGACCCAGTACTTC	CVRRRVRLGETQYF
.	TRBV7-2	TRBJ1-2	.	TGTGCCAGCAGCGGGCAGGGGCTCGGATTTGGCTACACCTTC	CASSGQGLGFGYTF
.	TRBV18	TRBJ1-1	.	TGTGCCAGCTCACCACCGAGGTCAAGGATTGAAGCTTTCTTT	CASSPPRSRIEAFF
.	TRBV10-1	TRBJ1-6	TRBD1	TGCGCCAGCAGTCCCGGGACAGCGGATCCGCAGATTAATTCACCCCTCCACTTT	CASSPGTADPQINSPLHF
.	TRBV27	TRBJ1-1	.	TGTGCCAGCAGCCGACTGGCCTACACTGAAGCTTTCTTT	CASSRLAYTEAFF
.	TRBV18	TRBJ2-1	TRBD1	TGTGCCAGCTCACCACGGGACAGATTTGACAATGAGCAGTTCTTC	CASSPRDRFDNEQFF
.	TRBV7-9	TRBJ1-1	TRBD1	TGTGCCAGCAGCCCAGGGGGGCCTGAGGCTTTCTTT	CASSPGGPEAFF
.	TRBV3-1/TRBV3-2	TRBJ1-2	.	TGTGCCAGCAGCCATAGCCGAAGTACCCTCTATGGCTACACCTTC	CASSHSRSTLYGYTF
.	TRBV10-3	TRBJ1-1	TRBD1	TGTGCCATCAGCGGGACAGAGAACACTGAAGCTTTCTTT	CAISGTENTEAFF
.	TRBV12-5	TRBJ1-2	.	TGTGCTAGTGGATGGCCGGGGGGTCGCTACACCTTC	CASGWPGGRYTF
once	TRBV3-1/TRBV3-2	TRBJ1-2	TRBD1	TGTGCCAGCAGCCAAGTCGCGGGACAGGGTCACTATGGCTACACCTTC	CASSQVAGQGHYGYTF
once	TRBV6-1	TRBJ1-1	.	TGTGCCAGCAGTGACCCGTTACAGGGTGGAAGCAGACTGGACACTGAAGCTTTCTTT	CASSDPLQGGSRLDTEAFF
.	TRBV19	TRBJ2-7	.	TGTGCCAGTAGTATAGATCGGGGTACCTACGAGCAGTACTTC	CASSIDRGTYEQYF
few	TRBV10-3	TRBJ1-6	.	TGTGCCATCAGCGCACAGGGAGCGGAGTCACCCCTCCACTTT	CAISAQGAESPLHF
.	TRBV6-5	TRBJ2-7	.	TGTGCCTCGCGGGGGGACAGAAGATCCTACGAGCAGTACTTC	CASRGDRRSYEQYF
.	TRBV9	TRBJ1-1	.	TGTGCCAGCAGCGGCCAGGGATCGAACACTGAAGCTTTCTTT	CASSGQGSNTEAFF